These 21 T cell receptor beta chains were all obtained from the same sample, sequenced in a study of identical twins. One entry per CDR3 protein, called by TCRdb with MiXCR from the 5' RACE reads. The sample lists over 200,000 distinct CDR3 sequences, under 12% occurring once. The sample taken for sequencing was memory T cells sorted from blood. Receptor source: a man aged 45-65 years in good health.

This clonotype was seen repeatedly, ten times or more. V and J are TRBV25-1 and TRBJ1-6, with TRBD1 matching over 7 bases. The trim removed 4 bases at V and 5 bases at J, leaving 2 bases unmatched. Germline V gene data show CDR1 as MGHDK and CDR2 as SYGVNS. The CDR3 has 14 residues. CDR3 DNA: TGTGCCAGCAGTGCGGGACAGCATAATTCACCCCTCCACTTT. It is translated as CASSAGQHNSPLHF.

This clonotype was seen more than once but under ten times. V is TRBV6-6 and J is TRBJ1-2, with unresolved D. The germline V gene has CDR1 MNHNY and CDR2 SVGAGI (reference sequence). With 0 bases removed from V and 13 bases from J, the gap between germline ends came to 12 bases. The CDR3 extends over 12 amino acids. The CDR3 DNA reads TGTGCCAGCAGTTACTCGTTTGGCTACTTCACCTTC. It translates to CASSYSFGYFTF.

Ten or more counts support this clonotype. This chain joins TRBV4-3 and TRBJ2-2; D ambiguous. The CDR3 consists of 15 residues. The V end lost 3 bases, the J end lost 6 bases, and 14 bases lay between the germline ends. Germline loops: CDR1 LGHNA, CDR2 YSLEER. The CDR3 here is CASSQDWGIAGELFF. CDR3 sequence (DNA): TGCGCCAGCAGCCAGGATTGGGGTATCGCCGGGGAGCTGTTTTTT.

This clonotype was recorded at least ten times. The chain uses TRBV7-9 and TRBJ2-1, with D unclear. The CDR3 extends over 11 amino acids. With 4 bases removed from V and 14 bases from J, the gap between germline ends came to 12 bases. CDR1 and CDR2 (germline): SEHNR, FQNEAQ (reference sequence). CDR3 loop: CASSSSESEFF. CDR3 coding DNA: TGTGCCAGCAGCTCCTCAGAGTCGGAGTTCTTC. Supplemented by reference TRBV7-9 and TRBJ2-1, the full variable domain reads DTGVSQNPRHKITKRGQNVTFRCDPISEHNRLYWYRQTLGQGPEFLTYFQNEAQLEKSRLLSDRFSAERPKGSFSTLEIQRTEQGDSAMYLCASSSSESEFFGPGTRLTVL.

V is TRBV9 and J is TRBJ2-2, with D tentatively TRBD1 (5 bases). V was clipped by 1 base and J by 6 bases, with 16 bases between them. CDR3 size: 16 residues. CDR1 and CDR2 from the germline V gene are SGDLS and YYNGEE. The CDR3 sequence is CASSVFSFGQPGELFF. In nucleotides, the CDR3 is TGTGCCAGCAGCGTATTCTCTTTTGGACAACCCGGGGAGCTGTTTTTT.

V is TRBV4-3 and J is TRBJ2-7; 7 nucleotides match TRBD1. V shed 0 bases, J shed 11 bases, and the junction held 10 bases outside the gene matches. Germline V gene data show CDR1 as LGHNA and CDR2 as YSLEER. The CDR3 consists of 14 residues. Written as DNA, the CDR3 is TGCGCCAGCAGCCAAGATGCTGGGACAGCCAGCGAGTACTTC. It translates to CASSQDAGTASEYF.

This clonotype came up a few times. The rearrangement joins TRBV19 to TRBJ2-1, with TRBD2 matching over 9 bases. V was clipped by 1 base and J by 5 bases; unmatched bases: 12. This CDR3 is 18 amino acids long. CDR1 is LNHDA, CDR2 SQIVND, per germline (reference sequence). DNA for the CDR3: TGTGCCAGTAGTATAGTAGGGGGGTTAGCGGGGGCGCACAATGAGCAGTTCTTC. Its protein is CASSIVGGLAGAHNEQFF.

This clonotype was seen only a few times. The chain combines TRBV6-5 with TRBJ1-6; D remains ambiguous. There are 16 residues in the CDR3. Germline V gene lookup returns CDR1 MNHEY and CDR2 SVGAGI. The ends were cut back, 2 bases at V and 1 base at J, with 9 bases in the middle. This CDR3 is CASSYGPGSYNSPLHF. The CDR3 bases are TGTGCCAGCAGTTACGGTCCGGGTTCCTATAATTCACCCCTCCACTTT.

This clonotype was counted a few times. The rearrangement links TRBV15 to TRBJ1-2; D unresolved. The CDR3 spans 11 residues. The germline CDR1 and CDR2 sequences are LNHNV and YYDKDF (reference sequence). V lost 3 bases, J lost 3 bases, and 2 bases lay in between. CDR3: CATSRDYGYTF. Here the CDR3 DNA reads TGTGCCACCAGCAGGGACTATGGCTACACCTTC.

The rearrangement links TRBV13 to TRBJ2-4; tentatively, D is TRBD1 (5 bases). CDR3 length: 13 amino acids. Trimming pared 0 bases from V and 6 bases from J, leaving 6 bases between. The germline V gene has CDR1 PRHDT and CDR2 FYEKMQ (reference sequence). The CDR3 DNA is TGTGCCAGCAGCTTAGGTAGGGGAAACATTCAGTACTTC. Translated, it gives CASSLGRGNIQYF.

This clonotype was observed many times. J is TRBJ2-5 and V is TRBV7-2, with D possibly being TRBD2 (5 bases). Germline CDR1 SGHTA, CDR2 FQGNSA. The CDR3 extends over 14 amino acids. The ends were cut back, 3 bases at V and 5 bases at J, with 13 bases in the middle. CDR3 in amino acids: CASSLMRAAETQYF. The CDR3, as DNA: TGTGCCAGCAGCTTGATGAGGGCCGCCGAGACCCAGTACTTC.

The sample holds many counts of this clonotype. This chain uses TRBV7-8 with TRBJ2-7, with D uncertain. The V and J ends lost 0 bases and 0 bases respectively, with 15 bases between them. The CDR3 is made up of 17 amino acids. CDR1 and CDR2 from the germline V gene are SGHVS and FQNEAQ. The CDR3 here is CASSLASVGTFSYEQYF. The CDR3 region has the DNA TGTGCCAGCAGCTTAGCATCTGTGGGAACTTTCTCCTACGAGCAGTACTTC. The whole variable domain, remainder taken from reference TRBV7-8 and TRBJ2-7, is GAGVSQSPRYKVAKRGQDVALRCDPISGHVSLFWYQQALGQGPEFLTYFQNEAQLDKSGLPSDRFFAERPEGSVSTLKIQRTQQEDSAVYLCASSLASVGTFSYEQYFGPGTRLTVT.

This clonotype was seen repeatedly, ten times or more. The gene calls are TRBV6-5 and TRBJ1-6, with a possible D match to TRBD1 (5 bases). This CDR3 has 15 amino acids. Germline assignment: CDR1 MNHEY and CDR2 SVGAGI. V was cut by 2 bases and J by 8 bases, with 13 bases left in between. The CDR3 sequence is CASSYGTLGDSPLHF. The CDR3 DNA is TGTGCCAGCAGTTACGGGACTCTGGGTGATTCACCCCTCCACTTT.

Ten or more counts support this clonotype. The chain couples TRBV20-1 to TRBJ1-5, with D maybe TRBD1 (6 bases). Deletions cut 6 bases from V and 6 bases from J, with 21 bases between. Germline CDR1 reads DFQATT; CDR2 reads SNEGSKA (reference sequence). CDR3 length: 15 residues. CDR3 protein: CSANLGGGRGQPQHF. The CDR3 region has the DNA TGCAGTGCAAATTTGGGGGGGGGCCGGGGTCAGCCCCAGCATTTT.

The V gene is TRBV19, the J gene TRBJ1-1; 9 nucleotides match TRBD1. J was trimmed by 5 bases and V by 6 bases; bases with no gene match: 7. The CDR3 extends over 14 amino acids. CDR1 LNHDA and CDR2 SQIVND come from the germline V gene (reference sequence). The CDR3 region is CASSPQGAGTEAFF. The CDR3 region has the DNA TGTGCCAGTAGCCCACAGGGGGCCGGAACTGAAGCTTTCTTT.

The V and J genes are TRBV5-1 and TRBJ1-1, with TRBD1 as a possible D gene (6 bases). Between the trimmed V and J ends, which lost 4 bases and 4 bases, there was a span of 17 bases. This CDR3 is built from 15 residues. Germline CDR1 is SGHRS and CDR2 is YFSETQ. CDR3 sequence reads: CASSLGGFGSTEAFF. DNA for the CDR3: TGCGCCAGCAGCCTAGGGGGTTTTGGGAGCACTGAAGCTTTCTTT. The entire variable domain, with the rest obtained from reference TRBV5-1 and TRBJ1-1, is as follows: KAGVTQTPRYLIKTRGQQVTLSCSPISGHRSVSWYQQTPGQGLQFLFEYFSETQRNKGNFPGRFSGRQFSNSRSEMNVSTLELGDSALYLCASSLGGFGSTEAFFGQGTRLTVV.

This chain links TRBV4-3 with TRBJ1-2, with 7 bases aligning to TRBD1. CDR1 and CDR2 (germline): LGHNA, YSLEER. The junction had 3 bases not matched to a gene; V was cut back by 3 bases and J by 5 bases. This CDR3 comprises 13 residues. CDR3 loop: CASSQTGRYGYTF. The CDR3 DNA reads TGCGCCAGCAGCCAGACAGGGCGTTATGGCTACACCTTC.

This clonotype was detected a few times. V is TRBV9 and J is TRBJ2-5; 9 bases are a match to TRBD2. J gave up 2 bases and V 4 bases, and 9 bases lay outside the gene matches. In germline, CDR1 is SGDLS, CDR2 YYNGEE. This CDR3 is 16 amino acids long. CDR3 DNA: TGTGCCAGCAGCACCGGAGAGACTAGCGGACAAGAGACCCAGTACTTC. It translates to CASSTGETSGQETQYF.

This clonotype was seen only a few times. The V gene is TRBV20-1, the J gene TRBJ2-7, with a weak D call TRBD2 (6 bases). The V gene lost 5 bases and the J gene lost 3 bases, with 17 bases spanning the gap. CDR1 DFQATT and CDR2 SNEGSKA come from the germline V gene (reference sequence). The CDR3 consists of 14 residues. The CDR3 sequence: CSAPPGGRDYEQYF. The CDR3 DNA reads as TGCAGTGCTCCCCCAGGAGGGAGAGACTACGAGCAGTACTTC.

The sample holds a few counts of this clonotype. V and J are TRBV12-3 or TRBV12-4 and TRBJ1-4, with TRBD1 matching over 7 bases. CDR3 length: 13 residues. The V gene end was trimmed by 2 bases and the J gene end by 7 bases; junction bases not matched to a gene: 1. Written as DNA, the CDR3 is TGTGCCAGCAGTTTACAGGGGGGTGAAAAACTGTTTTTT. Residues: CASSLQGGEKLFF.

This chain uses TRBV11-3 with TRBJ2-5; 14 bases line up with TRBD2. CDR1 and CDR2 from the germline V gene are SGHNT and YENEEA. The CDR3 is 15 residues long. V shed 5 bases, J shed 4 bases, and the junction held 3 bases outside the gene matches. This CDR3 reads CASSTGLAGVETQYF. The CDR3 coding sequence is TGTGCCAGCAGCACGGGACTAGCGGGAGTAGAGACCCAGTACTTC.